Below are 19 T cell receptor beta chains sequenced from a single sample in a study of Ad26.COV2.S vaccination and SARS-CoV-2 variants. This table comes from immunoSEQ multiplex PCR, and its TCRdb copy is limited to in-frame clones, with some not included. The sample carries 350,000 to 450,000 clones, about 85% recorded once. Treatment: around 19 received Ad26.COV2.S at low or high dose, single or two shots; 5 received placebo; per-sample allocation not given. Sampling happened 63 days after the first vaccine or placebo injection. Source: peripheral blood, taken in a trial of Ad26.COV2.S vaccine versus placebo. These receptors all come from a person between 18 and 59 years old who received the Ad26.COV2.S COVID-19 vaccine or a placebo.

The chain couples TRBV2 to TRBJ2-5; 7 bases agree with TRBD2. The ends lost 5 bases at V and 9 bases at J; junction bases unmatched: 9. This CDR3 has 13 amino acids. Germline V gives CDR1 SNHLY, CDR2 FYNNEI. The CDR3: CASSLAARGAQYF. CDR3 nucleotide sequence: TGTGCCAGCAGTCTAGCGGCCCGGGGGGCCCAGTACTTC. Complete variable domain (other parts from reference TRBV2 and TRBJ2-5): EPEVTQTPSHQVTQMGQEVILRCVPISNHLYFYWYRQILGQKVEFLVSFYNNEISEKSEIFDDQFSVERPDGSNFTLKIRSTKLEDSAMYFCASSLAARGAQYFGPGTRLLVL.

DNA of the CDR3: TGTGCCAGCAGCTTACCGAGATCCGCCAACGAGCAGTACTTC. Protein: CASSLPRSANEQYF. This chain connects TRBV11-2 to TRBJ2-7; no clear D. Germline V CDR1 and CDR2: SGHAT, FQNNGV. The CDR3 loop spans 14 amino acids. Trimming removed 2 bases from V and 5 bases from J, with 13 bases in between.

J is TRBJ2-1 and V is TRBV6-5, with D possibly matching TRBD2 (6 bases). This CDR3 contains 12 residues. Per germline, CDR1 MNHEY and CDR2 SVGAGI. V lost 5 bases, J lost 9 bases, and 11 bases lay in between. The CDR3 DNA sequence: TGTGCCAGCAGTAAGGGCGGGATTGAGCAGTTCTTC. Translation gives CASSKGGIEQFF.

As DNA, the CDR3 is TGTGCCAGCTCACCAGGTTTAGCGGGAGTTTTCGGCAATGAGCAGTTCTTC. Amino acids: CASSPGLAGVFGNEQFF. The chain combines TRBV18 with TRBJ2-1; 9 bases align to TRBD2. This CDR3 has 17 amino acids. V shed 2 bases and J 6 bases; nucleotides not matched to a gene: 11. Germline V CDR1 and CDR2: KGHSH, LQKENI.

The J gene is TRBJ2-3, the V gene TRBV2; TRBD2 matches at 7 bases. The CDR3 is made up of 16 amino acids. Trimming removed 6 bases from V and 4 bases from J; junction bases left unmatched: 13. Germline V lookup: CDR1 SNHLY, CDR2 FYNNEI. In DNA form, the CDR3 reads TGTGCCAGCAGCGGGGGGTGGGGTGTATCGGCAGATACGCAGTATTTT. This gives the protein CASSGGWGVSADTQYF.

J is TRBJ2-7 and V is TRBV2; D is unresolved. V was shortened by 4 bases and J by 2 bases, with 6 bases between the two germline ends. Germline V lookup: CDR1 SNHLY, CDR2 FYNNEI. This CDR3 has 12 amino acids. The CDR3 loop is CASSGTPYEQYF. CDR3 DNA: TGTGCCAGCAGTGGGACCCCCTACGAGCAGTACTTC.

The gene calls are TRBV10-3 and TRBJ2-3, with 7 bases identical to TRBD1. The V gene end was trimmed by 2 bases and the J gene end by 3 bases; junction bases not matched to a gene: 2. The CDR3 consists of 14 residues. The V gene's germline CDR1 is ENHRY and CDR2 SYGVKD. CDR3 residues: CAISEDRVTDTQYF. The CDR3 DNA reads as TGTGCCATCAGTGAGGACAGGGTAACAGATACGCAGTATTTT.

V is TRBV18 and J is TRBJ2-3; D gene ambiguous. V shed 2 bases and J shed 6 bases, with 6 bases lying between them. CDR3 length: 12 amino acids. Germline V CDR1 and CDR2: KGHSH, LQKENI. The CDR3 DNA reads TGTGCCAGCTCACCATTGGCTGATACGCAGTATTTT. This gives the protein CASSPLADTQYF. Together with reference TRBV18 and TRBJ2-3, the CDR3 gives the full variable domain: NAGVMQNPRHLVRRRGQEARLRCSPMKGHSHVYWYRQLPEEGLKFMVYLQKENIIDESGMPKERFSAEFPKEGPSILRIQQVVRGDSAAYFCASSPLADTQYFGPGTRLTVL.

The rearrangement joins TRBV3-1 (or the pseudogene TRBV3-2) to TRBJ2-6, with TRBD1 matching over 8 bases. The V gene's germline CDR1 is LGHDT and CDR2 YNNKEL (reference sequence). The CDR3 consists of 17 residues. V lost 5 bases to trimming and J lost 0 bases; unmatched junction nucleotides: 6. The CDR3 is CASSVGTGPSGANVLTF. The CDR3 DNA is TGTGCCAGCAGCGTCGGGACAGGCCCCTCTGGGGCCAACGTCCTGACTTTC.

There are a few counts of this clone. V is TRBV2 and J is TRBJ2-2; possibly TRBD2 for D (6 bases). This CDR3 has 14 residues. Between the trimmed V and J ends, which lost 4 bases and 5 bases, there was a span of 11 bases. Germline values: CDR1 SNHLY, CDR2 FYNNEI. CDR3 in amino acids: CASSGLGGTGELFF. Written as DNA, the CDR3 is TGTGCCAGCAGTGGATTAGGAGGGACCGGGGAGCTGTTTTTT.

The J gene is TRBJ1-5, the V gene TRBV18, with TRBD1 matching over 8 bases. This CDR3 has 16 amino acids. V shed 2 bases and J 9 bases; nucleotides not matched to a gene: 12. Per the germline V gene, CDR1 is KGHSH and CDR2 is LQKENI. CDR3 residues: CASSPSGTGVGLPQHF. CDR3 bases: TGTGCCAGCTCACCATCCGGGACAGGCGTGGGGTTGCCCCAGCATTTT.

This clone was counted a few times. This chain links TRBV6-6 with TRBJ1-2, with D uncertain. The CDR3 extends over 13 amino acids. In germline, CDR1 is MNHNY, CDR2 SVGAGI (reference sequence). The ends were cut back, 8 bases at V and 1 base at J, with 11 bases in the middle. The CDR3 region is CASRDLLNYGYTF. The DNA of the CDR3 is TGTGCCAGCCGCGACCTCCTTAACTATGGCTACACCTTC.

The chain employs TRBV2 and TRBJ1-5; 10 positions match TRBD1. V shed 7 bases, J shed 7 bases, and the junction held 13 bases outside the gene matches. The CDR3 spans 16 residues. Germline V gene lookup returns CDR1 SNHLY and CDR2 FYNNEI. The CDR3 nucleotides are TGTGCCAGCACCCTGAGACCTGACAGGGGGCGACAGCCCCAGCATTTT. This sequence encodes CASTLRPDRGRQPQHF.

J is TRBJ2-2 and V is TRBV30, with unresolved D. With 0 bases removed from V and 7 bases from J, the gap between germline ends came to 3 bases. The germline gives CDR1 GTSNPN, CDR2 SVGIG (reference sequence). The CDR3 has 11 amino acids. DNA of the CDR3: TGTGCCTGGAGTGTAAGCGGGGAGCTGTTTTTT. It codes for CAWSVSGELFF.

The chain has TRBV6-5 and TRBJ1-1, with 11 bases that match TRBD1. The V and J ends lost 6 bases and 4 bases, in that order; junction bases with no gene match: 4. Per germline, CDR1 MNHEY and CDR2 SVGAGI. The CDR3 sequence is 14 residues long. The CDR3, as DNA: TGTGCCAGCAGACTGGGACAGGGGGGCACTGAAGCTTTCTTT. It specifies CASRLGQGGTEAFF.

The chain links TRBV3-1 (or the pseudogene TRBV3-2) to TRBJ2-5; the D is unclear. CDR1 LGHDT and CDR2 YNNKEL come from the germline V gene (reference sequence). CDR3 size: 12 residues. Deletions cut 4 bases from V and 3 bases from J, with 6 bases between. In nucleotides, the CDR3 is TGTGCCAGCAGCCGACCCAAAGAGACCCAGTACTTC. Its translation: CASSRPKETQYF.

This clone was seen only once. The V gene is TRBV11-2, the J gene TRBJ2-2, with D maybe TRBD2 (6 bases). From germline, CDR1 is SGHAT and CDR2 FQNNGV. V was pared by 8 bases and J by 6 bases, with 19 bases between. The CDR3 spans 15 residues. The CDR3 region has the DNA TGTGCCAGCGGCAGGGACGGGAGTAAAGCCGGGGAGCTGTTTTTT. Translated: CASGRDGSKAGELFF.

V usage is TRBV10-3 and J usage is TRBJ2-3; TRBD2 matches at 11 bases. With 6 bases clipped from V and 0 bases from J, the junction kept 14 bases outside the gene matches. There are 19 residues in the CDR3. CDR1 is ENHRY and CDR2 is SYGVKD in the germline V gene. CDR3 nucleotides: TGTGCCATCAGCCCGCTCGGGACTAGCGGACTTTCTAGCACAGATACGCAGTATTTT. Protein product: CAISPLGTSGLSSTDTQYF.

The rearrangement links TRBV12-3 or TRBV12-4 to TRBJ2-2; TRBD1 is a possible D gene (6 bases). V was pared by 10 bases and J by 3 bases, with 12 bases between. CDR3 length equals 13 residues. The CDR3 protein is CATRDTYTGELFF. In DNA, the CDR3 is TGTGCCACCAGGGACACCTACACCGGGGAGCTGTTTTTT.